This T cell receptor beta chain is from a study of blood T cells in healthy people across ages. This CDR3 has 15 residues. CDR1 and CDR2 from the germline V gene are SGHTA and FQGNSA. Losses at the gene ends were 5 bases for V and 8 bases for J; bases not matched to a gene: 11. In each sample, at least 6.5 million PBMCs were isolated. The extraction recovered at least 5.5 micrograms of total RNA per sample. This clonotype was counted a few times. With a J-beta primer mix and a sample-barcoded 5' primer, a second PCR ran 7 to 11 cycles. Via MiXCR, TCRdb re-called the 5' RACE reads, giving one row per CDR3 protein. The sample yields 750,000 to 950,000 distinct CDR3 sequences, almost 30% seen once. A further study also used this sample, focusing on T cells of mothers and their children. From that second work: Samples were provided by three healthy Caucasian mothers and their six children. Sequencing returned over 10 million TCR beta CDR3 reads per mother and around 3 million per child.

The chain joins TRBV7-2 to TRBJ1-2; 10 bases line up with TRBD1. The receptor's source is a woman in her thirties or forties in good health. Input material: blood. The CDR3 sequence is CASSLTGGGEEGYTF. CDR3 coding DNA: TGTGCCAGCAGCCTGACAGGGGGCGGGGAGGAAGGCTACACCTTC.